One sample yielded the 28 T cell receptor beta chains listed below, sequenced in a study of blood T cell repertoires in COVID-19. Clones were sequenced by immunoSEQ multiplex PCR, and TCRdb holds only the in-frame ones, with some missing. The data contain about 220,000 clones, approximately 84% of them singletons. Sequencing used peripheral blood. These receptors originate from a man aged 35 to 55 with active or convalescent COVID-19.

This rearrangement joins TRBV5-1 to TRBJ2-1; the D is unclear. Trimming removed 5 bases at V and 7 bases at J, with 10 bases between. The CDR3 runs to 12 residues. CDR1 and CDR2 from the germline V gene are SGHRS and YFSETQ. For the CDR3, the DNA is TGCGCCAGCAGGGGCAGTAAGAATGAGCAGTTCTTC. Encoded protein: CASRGSKNEQFF.

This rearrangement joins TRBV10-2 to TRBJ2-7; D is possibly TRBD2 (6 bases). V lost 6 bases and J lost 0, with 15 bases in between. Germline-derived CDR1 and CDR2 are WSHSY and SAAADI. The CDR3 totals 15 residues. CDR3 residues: CASRRDPRGSYEQYF. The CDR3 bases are TGCGCCAGCAGGCGGGACCCTAGGGGCTCCTACGAGCAGTACTTC.

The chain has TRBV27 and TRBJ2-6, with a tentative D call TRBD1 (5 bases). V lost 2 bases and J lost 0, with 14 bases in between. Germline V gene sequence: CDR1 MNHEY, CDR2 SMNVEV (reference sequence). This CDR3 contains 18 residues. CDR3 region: CASSLKGPTYSGANVLTF. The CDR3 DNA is TGTGCCAGCAGTTTAAAGGGGCCCACTTACTCTGGGGCCAACGTCCTGACTTTC. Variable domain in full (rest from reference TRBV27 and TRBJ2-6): EAQVTQNPRYLITVTGKKLTVTCSQNMNHEYMSWYRQDPGLGLRQIYYSMNVEVTDKGDVPEGYKVSRKEKRNFPLILESPSPNQTSLYFCASSLKGPTYSGANVLTFGAGSRLTVL.

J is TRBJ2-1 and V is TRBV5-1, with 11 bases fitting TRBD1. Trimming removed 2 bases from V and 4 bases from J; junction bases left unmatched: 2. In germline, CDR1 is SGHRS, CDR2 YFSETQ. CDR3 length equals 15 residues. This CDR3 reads CASSFGTGGYNEQFF. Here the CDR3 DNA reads TGCGCCAGCAGCTTCGGGACAGGGGGTTACAATGAGCAGTTCTTC.

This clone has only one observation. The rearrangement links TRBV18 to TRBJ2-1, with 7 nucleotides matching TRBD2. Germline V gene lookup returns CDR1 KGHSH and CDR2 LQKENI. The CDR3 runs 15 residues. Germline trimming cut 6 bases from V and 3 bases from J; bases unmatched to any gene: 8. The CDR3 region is CASSEGPGGYNEQFF. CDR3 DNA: TGTGCCAGCTCCGAGGGGCCGGGGGGCTACAATGAGCAGTTCTTC.

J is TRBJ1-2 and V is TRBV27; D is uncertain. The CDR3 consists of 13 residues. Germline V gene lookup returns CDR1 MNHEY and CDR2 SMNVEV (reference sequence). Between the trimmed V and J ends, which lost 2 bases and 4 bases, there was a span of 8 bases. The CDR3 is CASSLAGSYGYTF. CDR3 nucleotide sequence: TGTGCCAGCAGTTTAGCAGGATCCTATGGCTACACCTTC.

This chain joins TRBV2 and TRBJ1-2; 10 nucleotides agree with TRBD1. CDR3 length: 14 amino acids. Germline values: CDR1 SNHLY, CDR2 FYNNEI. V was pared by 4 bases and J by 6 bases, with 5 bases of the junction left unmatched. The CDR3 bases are TGTGCCAGCAGTGGGTATGGGACAGGGGATGGCTACACCTTC. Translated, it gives CASSGYGTGDGYTF.

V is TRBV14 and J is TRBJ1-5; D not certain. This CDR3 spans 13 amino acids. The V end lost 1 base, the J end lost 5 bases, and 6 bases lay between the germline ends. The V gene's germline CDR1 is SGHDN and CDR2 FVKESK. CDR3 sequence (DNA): TGTGCCAGCAGCCAAGGGGGAGATCAGCCCCAGCATTTT. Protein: CASSQGGDQPQHF.

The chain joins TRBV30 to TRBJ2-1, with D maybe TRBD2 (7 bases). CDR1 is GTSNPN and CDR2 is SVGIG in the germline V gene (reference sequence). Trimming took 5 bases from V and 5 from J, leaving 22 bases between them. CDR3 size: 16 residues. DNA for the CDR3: TGTGCCTGGTCCACCTGGAGGGGGAGGGCCCACAATGAGCAGTTCTTC. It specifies CAWSTWRGRAHNEQFF.

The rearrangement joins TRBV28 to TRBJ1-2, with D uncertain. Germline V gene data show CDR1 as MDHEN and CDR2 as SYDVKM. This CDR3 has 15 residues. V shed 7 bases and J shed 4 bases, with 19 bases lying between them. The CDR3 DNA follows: TGTGCCAGCACCGAACCCGGGCGGGCGTCCTATGGCTACACCTTC. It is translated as CASTEPGRASYGYTF.

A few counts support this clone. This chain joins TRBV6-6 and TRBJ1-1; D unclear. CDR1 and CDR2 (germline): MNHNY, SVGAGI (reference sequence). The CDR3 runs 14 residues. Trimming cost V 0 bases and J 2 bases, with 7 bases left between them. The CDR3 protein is CASSYSLVNTEAFF. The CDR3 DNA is TGTGCCAGCAGTTACTCACTGGTAAACACTGAAGCTTTCTTT.

DNA for the CDR3: TGTGCCAGCAGTTTTAGGGACAGGGCTTTAGTCGCCCAGAGCTCCGCTGAAGCTTTCTTT. Its translation is CASSFRDRALVAQSSAEAFF. The chain is built from TRBV28 and TRBJ1-1, with 9 bases lining up with TRBD1. Germline CDR1 MDHEN, CDR2 SYDVKM. The CDR3 is 20 amino acids. Trimming at V came to 3 bases and at J to 6 bases, leaving 23 bases not matched to a gene.

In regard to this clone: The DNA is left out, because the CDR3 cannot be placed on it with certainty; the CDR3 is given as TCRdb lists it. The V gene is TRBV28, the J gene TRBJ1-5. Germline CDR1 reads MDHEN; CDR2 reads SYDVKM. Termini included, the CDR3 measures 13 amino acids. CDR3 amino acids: CASSKVGPGALDF.

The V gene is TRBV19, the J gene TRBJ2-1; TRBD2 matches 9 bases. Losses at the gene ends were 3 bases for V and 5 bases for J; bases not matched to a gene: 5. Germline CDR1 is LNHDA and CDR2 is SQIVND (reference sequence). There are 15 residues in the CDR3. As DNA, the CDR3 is TGTGCCAGTAGTATCTACGCGGGAGGGAACAATGAGCAGTTCTTC. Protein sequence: CASSIYAGGNNEQFF.

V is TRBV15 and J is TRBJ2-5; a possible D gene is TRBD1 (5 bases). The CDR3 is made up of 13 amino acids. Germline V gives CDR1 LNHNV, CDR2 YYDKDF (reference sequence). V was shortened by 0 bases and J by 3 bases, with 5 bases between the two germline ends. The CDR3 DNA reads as TGTGCCACCAGCAGAGACAGGGAAGAGACCCAGTACTTC. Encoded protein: CATSRDREETQYF.

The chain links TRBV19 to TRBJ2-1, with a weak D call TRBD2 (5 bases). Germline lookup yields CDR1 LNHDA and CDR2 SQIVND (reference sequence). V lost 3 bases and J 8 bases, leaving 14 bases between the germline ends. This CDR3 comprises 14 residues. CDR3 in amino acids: CASSMASSVHEQFF. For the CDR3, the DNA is TGTGCCAGTAGTATGGCTAGCTCGGTCCATGAGCAGTTCTTC.

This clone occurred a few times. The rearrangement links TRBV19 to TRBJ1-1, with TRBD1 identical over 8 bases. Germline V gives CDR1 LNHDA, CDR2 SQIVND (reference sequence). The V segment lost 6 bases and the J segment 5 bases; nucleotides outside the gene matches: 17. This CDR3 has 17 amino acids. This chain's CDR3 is CASSPGQGVFFVTEAFF. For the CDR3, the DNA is TGTGCCAGTAGCCCCGGACAGGGAGTTTTCTTTGTGACTGAAGCTTTCTTT.

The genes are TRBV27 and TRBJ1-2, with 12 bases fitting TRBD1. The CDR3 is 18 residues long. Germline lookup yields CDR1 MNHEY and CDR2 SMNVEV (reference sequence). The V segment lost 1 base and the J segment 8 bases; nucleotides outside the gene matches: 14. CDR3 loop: CASSLLGTGGVSEKGYTF. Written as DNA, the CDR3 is TGTGCCAGCAGTTTATTGGGGACAGGGGGCGTCTCCGAGAAGGGCTACACCTTC.

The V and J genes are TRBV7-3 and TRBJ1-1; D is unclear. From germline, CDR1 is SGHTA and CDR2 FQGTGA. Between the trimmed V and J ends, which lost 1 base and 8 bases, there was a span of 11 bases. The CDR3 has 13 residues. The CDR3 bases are TGTGCCAGCAGCTTAATTGGGGAGGAGGAAGCTTTCTTT. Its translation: CASSLIGEEEAFF.

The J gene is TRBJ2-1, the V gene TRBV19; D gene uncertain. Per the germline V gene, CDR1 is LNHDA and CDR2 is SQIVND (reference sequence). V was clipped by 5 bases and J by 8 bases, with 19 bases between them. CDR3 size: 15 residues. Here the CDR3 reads CASSPDNPLWDEQFF. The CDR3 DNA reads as TGTGCCAGTAGTCCCGACAACCCCCTATGGGATGAGCAGTTCTTC.

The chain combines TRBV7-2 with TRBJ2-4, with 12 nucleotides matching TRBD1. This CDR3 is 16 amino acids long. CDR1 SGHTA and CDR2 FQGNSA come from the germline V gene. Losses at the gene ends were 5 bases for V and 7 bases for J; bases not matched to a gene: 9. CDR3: CASSQDGTGGLNIQYF. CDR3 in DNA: TGTGCCAGCAGCCAAGATGGGACAGGGGGCTTGAACATTCAGTACTTC.

CDR3 bases: TGTGCCAGCAGCCAAGGAGGGTCGAGGGGCTACACCTTC. This translates into CASSQGGSRGYTF. The V and J genes are TRBV3-1 (or the pseudogene TRBV3-2) and TRBJ1-2; no definite D call. Germline loops: CDR1 LGHDT, CDR2 YNNKEL (reference sequence). The CDR3 loop spans 13 amino acids. Trimming shortened V by 1 base and J by 8 bases, and 11 bases separated the two germline ends.

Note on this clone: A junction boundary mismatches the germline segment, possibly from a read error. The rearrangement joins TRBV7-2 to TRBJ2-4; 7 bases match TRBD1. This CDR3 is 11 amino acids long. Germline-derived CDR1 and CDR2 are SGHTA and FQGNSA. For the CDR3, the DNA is TGTGCCAGCAGCAACCCCGGGACAGTCGTCTTC. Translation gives CASSNPGTVVF.

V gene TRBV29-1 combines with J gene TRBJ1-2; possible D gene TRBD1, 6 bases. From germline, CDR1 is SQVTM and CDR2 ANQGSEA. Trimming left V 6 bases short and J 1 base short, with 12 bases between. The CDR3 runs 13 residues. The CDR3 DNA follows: TGCAGCGTGGACAGAAATCTTAACTATGGCTACACCTTC. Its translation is CSVDRNLNYGYTF.

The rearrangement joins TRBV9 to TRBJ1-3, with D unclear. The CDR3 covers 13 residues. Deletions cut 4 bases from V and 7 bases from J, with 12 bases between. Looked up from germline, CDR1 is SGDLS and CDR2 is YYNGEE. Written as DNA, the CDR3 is TGTGCCAGCAGCCTTACTACCTCCAACACCATATATTTT. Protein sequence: CASSLTTSNTIYF.

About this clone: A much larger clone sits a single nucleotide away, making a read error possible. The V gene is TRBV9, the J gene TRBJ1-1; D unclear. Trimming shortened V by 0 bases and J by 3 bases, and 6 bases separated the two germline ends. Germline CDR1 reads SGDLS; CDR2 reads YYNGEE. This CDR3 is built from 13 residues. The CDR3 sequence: CASSVVGDTEAFF. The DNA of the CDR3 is TGTGCCAGCAGCGTAGTCGGGGACACTGAAGCTTTCTTT.

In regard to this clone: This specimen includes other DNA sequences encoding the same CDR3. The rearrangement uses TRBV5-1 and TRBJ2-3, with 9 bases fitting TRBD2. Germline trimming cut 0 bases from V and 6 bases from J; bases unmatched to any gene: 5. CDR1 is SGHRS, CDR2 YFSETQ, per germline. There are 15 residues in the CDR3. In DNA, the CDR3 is TGCGCCAGCAGCTTGGGGCGGGGGGGCCTGGATACGCAGTATTTT. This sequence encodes CASSLGRGGLDTQYF.

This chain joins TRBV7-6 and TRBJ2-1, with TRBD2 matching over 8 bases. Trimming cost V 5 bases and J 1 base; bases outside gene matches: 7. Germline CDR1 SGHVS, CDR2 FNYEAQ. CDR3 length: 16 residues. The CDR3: CASSQPLAGSYNEQFF. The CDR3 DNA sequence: TGTGCCAGCAGCCAACCTCTAGCGGGTTCCTACAATGAGCAGTTCTTC.